The 2 T cell receptor beta chains below all came from one sample that was sequenced in a study of response to subunit inactivated influenza vaccine. TCRdb analysed the RT-PCR reads with MiXCR anew, one entry per CDR3 protein. This sample yields some 800,000 distinct CDR3 sequences, of which 21% are seen a single time; approximately 10% belongs to the top ten. Specimen: PBMCs from blood, collected roughly 5 days after vaccination. Every receptor here comes from a man in his fifties or sixties who received an inactivated influenza vaccine.

This chain links TRBV19 with TRBJ2-7; no clear D gene. CDR3 length equals 13 residues. Trimming cost V 5 bases and J 1 base, with 9 bases left between them. Germline loops: CDR1 LNHDA, CDR2 SQIVND (reference sequence). The CDR3 sequence is CASSVGWSYEQYF. DNA of the CDR3: TGTGCCAGTAGTGTGGGCTGGTCCTACGAGCAGTACTTC.

This clonotype was detected many times. The rearrangement uses TRBV5-1 and TRBJ1-1, with 10 nucleotides matching TRBD1. CDR3 length equals 15 residues. Germline CDR1 is SGHRS and CDR2 is YFSETQ. The junction had 12 bases not matched to a gene; V was cut back by 6 bases and J by 7 bases. The CDR3 DNA sequence: TGCGCCAGCACCGTTACCGGGACAGGGGCCTATGAAGCTTTCTTT. Translated, it gives CASTVTGTGAYEAFF.